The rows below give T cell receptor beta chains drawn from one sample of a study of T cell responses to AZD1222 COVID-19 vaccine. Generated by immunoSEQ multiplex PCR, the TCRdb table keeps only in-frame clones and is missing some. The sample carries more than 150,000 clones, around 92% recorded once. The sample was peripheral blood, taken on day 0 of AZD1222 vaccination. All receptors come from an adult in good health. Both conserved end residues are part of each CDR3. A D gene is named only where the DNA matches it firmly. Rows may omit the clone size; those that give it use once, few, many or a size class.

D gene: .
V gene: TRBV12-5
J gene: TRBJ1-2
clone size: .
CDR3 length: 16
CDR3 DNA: TGTGCTAGTGCCTTACAGGGCGAGGGATTTAACTATGGCTACACCTTC
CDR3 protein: CASALQGEGFNYGYTF

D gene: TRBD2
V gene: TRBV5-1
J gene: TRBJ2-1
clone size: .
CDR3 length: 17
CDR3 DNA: TGCGCCAGCAGTTCAGATAGCGGGATTTTTGTCCACAATGAGCAGTTCTTC
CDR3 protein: CASSSDSGIFVHNEQFF

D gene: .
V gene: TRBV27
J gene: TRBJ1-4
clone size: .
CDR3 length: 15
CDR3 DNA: TGTGCCAGCAGTTTAATCGGGGGGGCTAATGAAAAACTGTTTTTT
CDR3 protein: CASSLIGGANEKLFF

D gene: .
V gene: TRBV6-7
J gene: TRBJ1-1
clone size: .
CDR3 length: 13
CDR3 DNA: TGTGCCAGCAGTCCCCGGGGGGGCACTGAAGCTTTCTTT
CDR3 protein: CASSPRGGTEAFF

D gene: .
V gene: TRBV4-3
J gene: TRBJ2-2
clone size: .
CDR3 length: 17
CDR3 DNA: TGCGCCAGCAGCCAAGTTTGGGAGGGGGCGGGAACCGGGGAGCTGTTTTTT
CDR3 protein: CASSQVWEGAGTGELFF

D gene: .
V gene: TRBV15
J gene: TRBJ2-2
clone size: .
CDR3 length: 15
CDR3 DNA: TGTGCCACCAGCAGTCGAACCTCCCTAATCGGGGAGCTGTTTTTT
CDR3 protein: CATSSRTSLIGELFF

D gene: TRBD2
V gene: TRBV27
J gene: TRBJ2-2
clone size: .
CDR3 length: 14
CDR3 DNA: TGTGCCAGCTGCGGGGGGGGCGGCACCGGGGAGCTGTTTTTT
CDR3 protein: CASCGGGGTGELFF

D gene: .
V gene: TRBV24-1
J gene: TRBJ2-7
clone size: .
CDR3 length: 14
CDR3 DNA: TGTGCCATCCTGGCTCCCCCCCGGCGAAACGAGCAGTACTTC
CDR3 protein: CAILAPPRRNEQYF

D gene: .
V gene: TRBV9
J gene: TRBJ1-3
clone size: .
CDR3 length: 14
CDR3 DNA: TGTGCCAGCAGCGTCGGGACACTTGGAAACACCATATATTTT
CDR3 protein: CASSVGTLGNTIYF

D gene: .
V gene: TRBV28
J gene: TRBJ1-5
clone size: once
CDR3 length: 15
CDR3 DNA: TGTGCCAGCAGTGCCCGCACAGGAACTCTCGAGCCCCAGCATTTT
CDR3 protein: CASSARTGTLEPQHF

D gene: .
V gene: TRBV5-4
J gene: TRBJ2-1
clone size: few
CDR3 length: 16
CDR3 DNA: TGTGCCAGCAGCTCGACGAGCGCAGGGTTCTTCAATGAGCAGTTCTTC
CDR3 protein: CASSSTSAGFFNEQFF

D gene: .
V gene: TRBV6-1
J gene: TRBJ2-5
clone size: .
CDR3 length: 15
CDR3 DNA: TGTGCCAGCAGTGAATACAGCGGTGACCAAGAGACCCAGTACTTC
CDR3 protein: CASSEYSGDQETQYF

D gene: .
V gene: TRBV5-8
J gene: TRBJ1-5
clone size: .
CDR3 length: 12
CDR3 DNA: TGTGCCAGCAGTGGACACAATCAGCCCCAGCATTTT
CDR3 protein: CASSGHNQPQHF

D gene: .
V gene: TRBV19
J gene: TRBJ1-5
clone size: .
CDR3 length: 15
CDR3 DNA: TGTGCCAGTAGTATAACCTCCCGGCGAGGTCAGCCCCAGCATTTT
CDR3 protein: CASSITSRRGQPQHF

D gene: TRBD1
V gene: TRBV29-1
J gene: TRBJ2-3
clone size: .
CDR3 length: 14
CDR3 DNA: TGCAGCTCCCGGACAGGGGAGCGCACAGATACGCAGTATTTT
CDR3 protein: CSSRTGERTDTQYF

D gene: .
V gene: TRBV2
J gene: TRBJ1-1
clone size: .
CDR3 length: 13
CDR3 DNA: TGTGCCAGCAGTGACGGCATGAACACTGAAGCTTTCTTT
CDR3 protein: CASSDGMNTEAFF

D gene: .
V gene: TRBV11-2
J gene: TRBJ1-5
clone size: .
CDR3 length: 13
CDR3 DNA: TGTGCCAGCAGCAAGGGGGGCAGCCAGCCCCAGCATTTT
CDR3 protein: CASSKGGSQPQHF

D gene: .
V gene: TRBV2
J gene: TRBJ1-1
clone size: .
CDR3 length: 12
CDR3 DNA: TGTGCCAGTAAACAGAGGGGCACTGAAGCTTTCTTT
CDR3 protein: CASKQRGTEAFF

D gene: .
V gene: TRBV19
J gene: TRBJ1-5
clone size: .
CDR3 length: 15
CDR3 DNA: TGTGCCAGTAGTATGAACAGCCTCTTTAATCAGCCCCAGCATTTT
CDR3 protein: CASSMNSLFNQPQHF

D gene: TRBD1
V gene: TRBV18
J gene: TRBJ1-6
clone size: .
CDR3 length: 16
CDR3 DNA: TGTGCCAGCTCACCACCGAACAGGGGGTCGGGTTCACCCCTCCACTTT
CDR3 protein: CASSPPNRGSGSPLHF

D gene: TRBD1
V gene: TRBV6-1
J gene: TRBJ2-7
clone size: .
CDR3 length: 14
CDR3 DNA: TGTGCCAGCAGTGAAAGGGGGCACCCCTACGAGCAGTACTTC
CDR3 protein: CASSERGHPYEQYF

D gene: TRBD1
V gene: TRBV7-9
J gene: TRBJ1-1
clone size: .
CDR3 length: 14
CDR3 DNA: TGTGCCAGCAGCAGACAGGGGGCGAACACTGAAGCTTTCTTT
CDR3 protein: CASSRQGANTEAFF

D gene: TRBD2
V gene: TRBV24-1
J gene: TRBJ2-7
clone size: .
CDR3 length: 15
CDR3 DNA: TGTGCCACCAGTGGACTAGCGGGAGGAGGATACGAGCAGTACTTC
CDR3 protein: CATSGLAGGGYEQYF

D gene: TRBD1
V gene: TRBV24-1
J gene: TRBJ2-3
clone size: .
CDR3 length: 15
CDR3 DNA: TGTGCCACCAGTGACCCAGGGGGCGATACAGATACGCAGTATTTT
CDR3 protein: CATSDPGGDTDTQYF

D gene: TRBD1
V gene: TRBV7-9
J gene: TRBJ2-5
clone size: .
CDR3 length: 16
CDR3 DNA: TGTGCCAGCAGCTTAGCGGGGTCAGGGGGAAAAGAGACCCAGTACTTC
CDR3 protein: CASSLAGSGGKETQYF

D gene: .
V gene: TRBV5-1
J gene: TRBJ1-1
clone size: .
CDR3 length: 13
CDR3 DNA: TGCGCCAGCAGGAACTACATGAACACTGAAGCTTTCTTT
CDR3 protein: CASRNYMNTEAFF

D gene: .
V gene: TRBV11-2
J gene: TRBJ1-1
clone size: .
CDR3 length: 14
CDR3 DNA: TGTGCCAGCAGCTTAGATGGGGGTTCAAGTGGAGCTTTCTTT
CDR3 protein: CASSLDGGSSGAFF

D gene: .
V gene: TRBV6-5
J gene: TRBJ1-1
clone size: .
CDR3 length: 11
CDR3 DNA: TGTGCCAGCCGGGGTTACACTGAAGCTTTCTTT
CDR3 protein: CASRGYTEAFF

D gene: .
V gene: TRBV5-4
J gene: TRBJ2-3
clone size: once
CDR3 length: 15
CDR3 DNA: TGTGCCAGCAGCTTGGGGGCGGTTAGCACAGATACGCAGTATTTT
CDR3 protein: CASSLGAVSTDTQYF

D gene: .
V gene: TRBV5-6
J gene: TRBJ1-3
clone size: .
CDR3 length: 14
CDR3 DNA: TGTGCCAGCAGCTTCAGGGACATTGGAAACACCATATATTTT
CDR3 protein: CASSFRDIGNTIYF

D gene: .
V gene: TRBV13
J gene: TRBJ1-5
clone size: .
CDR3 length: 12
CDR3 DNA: TGTGCCAGCAGCCCCCTCGTCCTCGCCCAGCATTTT
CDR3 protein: CASSPLVLAQHF

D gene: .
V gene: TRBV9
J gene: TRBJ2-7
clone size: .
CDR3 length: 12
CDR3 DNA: TGTGCCAGCAGCGAGACTAGTGACGAGCAGTACTTC
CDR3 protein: CASSETSDEQYF

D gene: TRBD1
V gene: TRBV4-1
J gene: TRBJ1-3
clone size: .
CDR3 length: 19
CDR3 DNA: TGCGCCAGCAGCCAAGATAGGGGGACAGGGGACCACTCTGGAAACACCATATATTTT
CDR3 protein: CASSQDRGTGDHSGNTIYF

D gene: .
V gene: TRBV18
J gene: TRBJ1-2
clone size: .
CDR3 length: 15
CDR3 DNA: TGTGCCAGCTCACCACCCCGACCGTCCGGGGAAGGCTACACCTTC
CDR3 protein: CASSPPRPSGEGYTF

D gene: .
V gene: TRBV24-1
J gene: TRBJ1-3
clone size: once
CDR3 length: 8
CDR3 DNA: TGTGCCACCAAACCAGTAGAATTT
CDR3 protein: CATKPVEF

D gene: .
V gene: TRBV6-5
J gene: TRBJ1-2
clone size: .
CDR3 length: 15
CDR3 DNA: TGTGCCAGCAGTTACTCTCCAGGGTGGGACTATGGCTACACCTTC
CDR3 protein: CASSYSPGWDYGYTF

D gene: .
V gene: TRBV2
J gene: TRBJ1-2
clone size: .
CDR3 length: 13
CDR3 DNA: TGTGCCAGCACTGGGGGCGAAACCTATGGCTACACCTTC
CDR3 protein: CASTGGETYGYTF

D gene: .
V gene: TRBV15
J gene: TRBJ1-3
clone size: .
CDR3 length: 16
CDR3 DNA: TGTGCCACCAGCAGAGATAGAGGCTTCTCTGGAAACACCATATATTTT
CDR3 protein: CATSRDRGFSGNTIYF

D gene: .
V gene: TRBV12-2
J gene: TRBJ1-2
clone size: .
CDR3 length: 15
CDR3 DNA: TGTGCAAGTCGTAAAAGGACAGGGCCAACTACTGGCTACACCTTC
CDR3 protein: CASRKRTGPTTGYTF

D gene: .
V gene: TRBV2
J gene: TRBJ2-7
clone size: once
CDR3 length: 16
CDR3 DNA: TGTGCCAGCAGTGAAAGAGCCTGGCGGGACGGCTACGAGCAGTACTTC
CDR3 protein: CASSERAWRDGYEQYF

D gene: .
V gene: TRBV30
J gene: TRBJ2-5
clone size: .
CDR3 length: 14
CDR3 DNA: TGTGCCTGGAGTGTAGGAGTACTGCAAGAGACCCAGTACTTC
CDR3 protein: CAWSVGVLQETQYF

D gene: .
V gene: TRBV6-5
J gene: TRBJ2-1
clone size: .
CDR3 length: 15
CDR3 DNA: TGTGCCAGCAGTCTGACCCCGAGCTCCTACAATGAGCAGTTCTTC
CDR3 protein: CASSLTPSSYNEQFF

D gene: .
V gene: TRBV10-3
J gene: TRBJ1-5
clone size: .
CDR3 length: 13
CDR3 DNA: TGTGCCACCGGTGGCCCAGGCAATCAGCCCCAGCATTTT
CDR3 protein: CATGGPGNQPQHF

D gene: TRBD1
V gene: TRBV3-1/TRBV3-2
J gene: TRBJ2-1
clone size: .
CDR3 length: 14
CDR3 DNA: TGTGCCAGCAGCCAAAGATCCGACAGGGTTGAGCAGTTCTTC
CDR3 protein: CASSQRSDRVEQFF

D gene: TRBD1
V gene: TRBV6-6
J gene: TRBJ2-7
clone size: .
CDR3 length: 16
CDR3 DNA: TGTGCCAGCAGTTACTCACAGGGGGTGGGCTCCTACGAGCAGTACTTC
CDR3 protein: CASSYSQGVGSYEQYF

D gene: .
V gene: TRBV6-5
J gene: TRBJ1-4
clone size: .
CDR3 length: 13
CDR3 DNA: TGTGCCAGCAGTTATCGGGAAGATGAAAAACTGTTTTTT
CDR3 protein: CASSYREDEKLFF

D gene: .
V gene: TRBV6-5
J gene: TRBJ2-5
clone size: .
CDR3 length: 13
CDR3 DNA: TGTGCCAGCACCCCAGGGGGAGGAGAGACCCAGTACTTC
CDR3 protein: CASTPGGGETQYF

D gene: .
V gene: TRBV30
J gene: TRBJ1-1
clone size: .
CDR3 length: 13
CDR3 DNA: TGTGCCTGGAGTGTAATCTTGAACACTGAAGCTTTCTTT
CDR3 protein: CAWSVILNTEAFF

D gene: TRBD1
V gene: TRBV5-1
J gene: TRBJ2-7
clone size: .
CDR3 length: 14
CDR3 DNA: TGCGCCAGCATCCCGGGACAGGGGCACAACGAGCAGTACTTC
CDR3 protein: CASIPGQGHNEQYF

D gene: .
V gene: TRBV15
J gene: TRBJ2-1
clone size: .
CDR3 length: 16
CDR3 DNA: TGTGCCACCAGCCGCTACCAGGGAGGTTCCTACAATGAGCAGTTCTTC
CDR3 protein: CATSRYQGGSYNEQFF

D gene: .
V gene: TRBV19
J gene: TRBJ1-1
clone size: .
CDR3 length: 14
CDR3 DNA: TGTGCCAGTAGTATCGCAGGATGGAACACTGAAGCTTTCTTT
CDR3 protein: CASSIAGWNTEAFF

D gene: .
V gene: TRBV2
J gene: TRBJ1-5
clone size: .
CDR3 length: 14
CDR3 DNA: TGTGCCAGCAGTTCAGAGGTCGGCAATCAGCCCCAGCATTTT
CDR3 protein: CASSSEVGNQPQHF

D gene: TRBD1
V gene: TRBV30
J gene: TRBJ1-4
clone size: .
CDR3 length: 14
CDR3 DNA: TGTGCCTGGAGCGACGGGACAGGGCTGTGGAAACTGTTTTTT
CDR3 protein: CAWSDGTGLWKLFF

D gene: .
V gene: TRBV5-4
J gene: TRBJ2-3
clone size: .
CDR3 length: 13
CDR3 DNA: TGTGCCAGCAGCTTCGGACGGTGGGATACGCAGTATTTT
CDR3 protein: CASSFGRWDTQYF

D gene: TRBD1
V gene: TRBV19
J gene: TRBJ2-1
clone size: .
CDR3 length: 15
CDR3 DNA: TGTGCCAGTAGTATCTCGCAGGGGGCCTACAATGAGCAGTTCTTC
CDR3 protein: CASSISQGAYNEQFF

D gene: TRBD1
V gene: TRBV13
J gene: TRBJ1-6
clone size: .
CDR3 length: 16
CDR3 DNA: TGTGCCAGCAGCCAAGGACAGGGGGGAGTCAATTCACCCCTCCACTTT
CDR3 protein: CASSQGQGGVNSPLHF

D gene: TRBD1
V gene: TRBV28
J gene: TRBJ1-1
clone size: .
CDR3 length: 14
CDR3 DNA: TGTGCCAGCAGTCGCAGGGGGCTCAGAACTGAAGCTTTCTTT
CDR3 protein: CASSRRGLRTEAFF